This T cell receptor beta chain was found in a study of technical replicates of blood from a handful of donors. TCRdb's table, derived via immunoSEQ multiplex PCR, lists solely in-frame clones and lacks some. The sample contains approximately 100,000 clones, around 96% of which appear only once. The CDR3 is 16 amino acids. With V trimmed by 5 bases and J by 4 bases, 13 bases remained unmatched. CDR1 GTSNPN and CDR2 SVGIG come from the germline V gene (reference sequence). V and J are TRBV30 and TRBJ1-2; 10 positions agree with TRBD1. Sequencing was carried out using T cells isolated from PBMCs. The sequence was collected from a human donor in good health. The CDR3 bases are TGTGCCTGGTTGCCGGGACAGGGGATTAGAAGCTATGGCTACACCTTC. Amino acid sequence: CAWLPGQGIRSYGYTF.